A selection of T cell receptor beta chains follows, all from one sample in a study of OX40 agonist ivuxolimab in advanced cancers. Sequencing used immunoSEQ multiplex PCR; TCRdb keeps in-frame clones, though not all of them. The table lists around 64,000 clones, about four fifths of them singletons. Source: CD4+ or CD8+ T cells sorted from blood, taken in a trial of the OX40 agonist ivuxolimab. These receptors all stem from an adult with an advanced solid tumor such as melanoma, head and neck, liver or kidney cancer. CDR3s include the opening cysteine and the closing phenylalanine or tryptophan. A D gene is named only where the DNA matches it firmly. Size is stated for part of the rows, as once, few or many counts, or as a class when the clone is expanded.

j_call v_call d_call clone_size cdr3_aa cdr3_nt
TRBJ1-5 TRBV4-3 - - CASSQDLWGGDQPQHF TGCGCCAGCAGCCAAGATCTGTGGGGCGGCGATCAGCCCCAGCATTTT
TRBJ1-4 TRBV6-1 - few CASSDKNEKLFF TGTGCCAGCAGTGACAAGAATGAAAAACTGTTTTTT
TRBJ1-1 TRBV9 - - CASSVGGHLNTEAFF TGTGCCAGCAGCGTAGGAGGACACTTGAACACTGAAGCTTTCTTT
TRBJ1-6 TRBV5-6 - few CASSFPGPSNSPLHF TGTGCCAGCAGCTTTCCGGGGCCCAGTAATTCACCCCTCCACTTT
TRBJ1-2 TRBV4-3 - - CASSPSGGLNYGYTF TGCGCCAGCAGCCCTAGTGGGGGCCTAAACTATGGCTACACCTTC
TRBJ1-5 TRBV10-3 - - CAISSGTINQPQHF TGTGCCATCAGCTCCGGGACAATAAATCAGCCCCAGCATTTT
TRBJ2-4 TRBV19 - few CASRGFSIAKNIQYF TGTGCCTCCCGGGGGTTTTCAATAGCCAAAAACATTCAGTACTTC
TRBJ2-1 TRBV5-1 TRBD2 once CASSLSGSSYNEQFF TGCGCCAGCAGCTTGAGCGGGAGCTCCTACAATGAGCAGTTCTTC
TRBJ2-7 TRBV19 - - CASSILAPSYEQYF TGTGCCAGTAGTATACTGGCACCCTCCTACGAGCAGTACTTC
TRBJ1-4 TRBV7-2 - - CASSLYRATNEKLFF TGTGCCAGCAGCTTATACAGGGCAACTAATGAAAAACTGTTTTTT
TRBJ2-1 TRBV10-1 - - CASSDPGENEQFF TGCGCCAGCAGTGATCCAGGGGAGAATGAGCAGTTCTTC
TRBJ1-5 TRBV19 - few CASSPGVNQPQHF TGTGCCAGTAGTCCGGGGGTCAATCAGCCCCAGCATTTT
TRBJ1-5 TRBV7-9 - - CASSLTDQPQHF TGTGCCAGCAGCTTAACCGATCAGCCCCAGCATTTT
TRBJ1-4 TRBV30 - - CAWGPQYGQVGVYYEKLFF TGTGCCTGGGGGCCGCAGTATGGGCAGGTAGGCGTGTATTATGAAAAACTGTTTTTT
TRBJ2-5 TRBV11-2 TRBD2 - CASSSAAGTSVQETQYF TGTGCCAGCAGCTCCGCAGCCGGGACTAGCGTTCAAGAGACCCAGTACTTC
TRBJ1-4 TRBV30 - - CACELDEKLFF TGTGCCTGCGAACTGGATGAAAAACTGTTTTTT
TRBJ1-5 TRBV7-2 - - CASSLVEQGPPQHF TGTGCCAGCAGCTTAGTCGAACAGGGTCCGCCCCAGCATTTT
TRBJ2-5 TRBV10-3 TRBD1 - CAISGTGEETQYF TGTGCCATCAGTGGGACAGGGGAAGAGACCCAGTACTTC
TRBJ2-1 TRBV19 - - CASSRRQANLPNEQFF TGTGCCAGTAGTCGGCGACAGGCCAACTTACCCAATGAGCAGTTCTTC
TRBJ2-7 TRBV27 TRBD2 - CASSSRTSGAYEQYF TGTGCCAGCAGTTCCAGGACTAGCGGGGCCTACGAGCAGTACTTC
TRBJ2-7 TRBV7-2 TRBD2 - CASSLVNPGLAVYEQYF TGTGCCAGCAGCTTAGTTAATCCGGGACTAGCGGTCTACGAGCAGTACTTC
TRBJ2-3 TRBV5-6 - - CASSPPVWFLGDNTDTQYF TGTGCCAGCAGCCCTCCTGTGTGGTTCCTGGGCGACAACACAGATACGCAGTATTTT
TRBJ2-4 TRBV19 TRBD2 - CASSIVGTSGRAQIQYF TGTGCCAGTAGTATTGTCGGGACTAGCGGGAGGGCTCAGATTCAGTACTTC
TRBJ1-5 TRBV2 - - CASSDQGLSNQPQHF TGTGCCAGCAGTGACCAGGGTCTGAGCAATCAGCCCCAGCATTTT
TRBJ2-1 TRBV6-1 TRBD1 - CASSLGTGGGNEQFF TGTGCCAGCAGCCTCGGGACAGGGGGCGGGAATGAGCAGTTCTTC
TRBJ1-2 TRBV7-9 TRBD1 few CASSPVGQGGGYTF TGTGCCAGCAGCCCCGTGGGACAGGGTGGTGGCTACACCTTC